This TCR beta chain derives from a study of T cells in Graves' hyperthyroidism and ophthalmopathy. This clonotype was detected ten times or more. Its antigen is not identified. The study, taken as a whole, reports: Ophthalmopathy, which appeared later, was predicted by the model a median approximately 6 months before onset.

With 4 bases removed from V and 1 base from J, the gap between germline ends came to 14 bases. The CDR3 runs to 16 residues. Germline V gene data show CDR1 as MDHEN and CDR2 as SYDVKM. Researchers amplified the TCR beta CDR3 regions from RNA transcripts. The HTBI primer set drove a first-round RT-PCR of the TCR CDR3. TCRdb re-called the multiplex PCR reads through MiXCR, storing one row per CDR3 protein. Of around 620,000 distinct CDR3 sequences in the sample, 13% to 15% were seen once. Sequencing was carried out using blood. The rearrangement uses TRBV28 and TRBJ2-1; D possibly uses TRBD1 or TRBD2 (6 bases each). The clonotype comes from a woman under 30 with Graves' ophthalmopathy. The CDR3 loop reads CASSSHLGGSYNEQFF. As DNA, the CDR3 is TGTGCCAGCAGTTCCCACCTAGGGGGGTCCTACAATGAGCAGTTCTTC.